This T cell receptor beta chain was observed in a study of blood T cell repertoires in COVID-19 (dated by TCRdb to the early 2020s). As for the study more broadly: The collaborator samples originated in the United States, Italy and Spain and spanned the acute and convalescent phases of COVID-19. A freely available public database, intended as a resource for researchers studying the immune response to SARS-CoV-2, is where the repertoires were released. The prospective study material was composed of cDNA or gDNA derived from T cells, B-cell-depleted T cells, or PBMCs. Where HLA class I and class II types were available, the types were taken from metadata supplied by the sample provider, not from assay-based typing. Subjects who had been exposed to COVID-19, were actively infected with it, or had recovered from it provided the deeply sampled blood TCRbeta repertoires that made up the dataset. The samples were drawn from the first 160 participants of the ongoing ImmuneRACE study and from 950 to 1,500 subjects provided by 6 global collaborators. Sample metadata almost always included a de-identified subject ID, COVID-19 status, age in years and sex.

TCRbeta CDR3 regions were amplified from genomic DNA using the immunoSEQ Assay, a bias-controlled multiplex PCR. The authors' pipeline ran thus. The number of nucleated cells in each sample was estimated by amplification of reference gene primers within the assay. To quantify the absolute abundance of each unique TCRbeta CDR3 rearrangement, sequence reads were collapsed and filtered. For each sample, productive Simpson clonality was calculated as the square root of Simpson's diversity index across productive rearrangements. The clones in this table, taken by TCRdb from immuneACCESS, are in-frame only. Not every clone is retained; where verified, under half of the shortfall comes from an unresolved V gene, and the cause of the rest is unknown. The DNA was the basis for D and trimming; V, J and clone size are from that table. This sample holds 200,000 to 250,000 clones; over 75% were observed only once. About 4.8% of the sample goes to the ten largest clones.

About this clone itself: Its antigen is not yet known. Base qualities are not provided; no much larger clone lies one nucleotide away. Other DNA sequences in the sample encode the same CDR3.

Whole blood was collected in K2EDTA tubes by collaborating institutions according to the institutions' own protocols. For TCRbeta analysis, collaborators shipped samples in one of three forms: frozen whole blood, isolated PBMCs, or DNA extracted from either of those sample types. On the study overall, not on this receptor specifically: How much clinical and demographic metadata was included differed by source and by participant, and the metadata was provided uncurated.

This clonotype was sampled from a man in his forties or fifties with acute or convalescent COVID-19. Sample: peripheral blood.

The DNA is as follows: TGTGCCAGCTCACCTCAGGGGGGGAACACTGAAGCTTTCTTT. This codes for CASSPQGGNTEAFF. The rearrangement joined TRBV18 to TRBJ1-1; 7 middle bases align to TRBD1. Taken from cysteine to phenylalanine, the CDR3 has 14 residues. Just CDR3 DNA is preserved here, 42 bases in frame from base 1. V lost 3 bases and J lost 1 base, and the count of bases not matched to a germline gene is 2. The germline V gene yields KGHSH for CDR1 and LQKENI for CDR2. The CDR3 plus the reference TRBV18 and TRBJ1-1 genes for the other parts give the full variable domain: NAGVMQNPRHLVRRRGQEARLRCSPMKGHSHVYWYRQLPEEGLKFMVYLQKENIIDESGMPKERFSAEFPKEGPSILRIQQVVRGDSAAYFCASSPQGGNTEAFFGQGTRLTVV.